This TCR beta chain derives from a study of preoperative IRX-2 immunotherapy in early breast cancer. Trimming left V 5 bases short and J 0 bases short, with 9 bases between. The CDR3 totals 14 residues. Germline CDR1 is SGHRS and CDR2 is YFSETQ. Documented treatment: preoperative locoregional IRX-2 cytokine immunotherapy. Patients received preoperative, locoregional IRX-2 cytokine immunotherapy in a phase Ib study. Data came from immunoSEQ multiplex PCR; TCRdb stores just in-frame clones and leaves some out. In the table there are around 95,000 clones, 70% to 90% of which are singletons. The rearrangement joins TRBV5-1 to TRBJ2-1; D is possibly TRBD2 (6 bases). Sample: tumor tissue, taken after IRX-2 immunotherapy. The origin of this receptor is a human donor with breast cancer. The CDR3 region is CASRTSPSYNEQFF. The CDR3, as DNA: TGCGCCAGCAGAACTAGCCCCTCCTACAATGAGCAGTTCTTC.